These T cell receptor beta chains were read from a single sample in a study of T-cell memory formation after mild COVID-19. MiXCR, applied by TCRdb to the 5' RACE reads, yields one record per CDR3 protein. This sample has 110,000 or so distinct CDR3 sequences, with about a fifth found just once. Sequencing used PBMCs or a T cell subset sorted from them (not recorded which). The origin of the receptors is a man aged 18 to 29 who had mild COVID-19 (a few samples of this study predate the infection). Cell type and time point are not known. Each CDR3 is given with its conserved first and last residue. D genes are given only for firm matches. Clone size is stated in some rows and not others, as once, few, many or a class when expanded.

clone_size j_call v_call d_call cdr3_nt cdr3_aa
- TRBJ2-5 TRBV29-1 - TGCAGCGTGGGGATGACTAGACCAGAGCAAGAGACCCAGTACTTC CSVGMTRPEQETQYF
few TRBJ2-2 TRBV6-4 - TGTGCCAGCAGTGACTCCGGGACCGAAGTCACCGGGGAGCTGTTTTTT CASSDSGTEVTGELFF
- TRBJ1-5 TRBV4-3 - TGCGCCAGCAGCCAGACGGAGAATCAGCCCCAGCATTTT CASSQTENQPQHF
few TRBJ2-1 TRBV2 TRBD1 TGTGCCAGCAGAGAGGACAGGGGGCCCCTAGCGGGGAGGAATGAGCAGTTCTTC CASREDRGPLAGRNEQFF
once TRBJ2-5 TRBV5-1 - TGCGCCAGCAGCTTGGTCGGGGACAACCAAGAGACCCAGTACTTC CASSLVGDNQETQYF
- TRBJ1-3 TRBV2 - TGTGCCAGCAGGGCAATAGGTGGAAACACCATATATTTT CASRAIGGNTIYF
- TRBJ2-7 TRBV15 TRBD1 TGTGCCACCAGCAGCGGGACAGGGAGATACGAGCAGTACTTC CATSSGTGRYEQYF
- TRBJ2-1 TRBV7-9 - TGTGCCAGCAGCTTAATTCAGGTCAATAATGAGCAGTTCTTC CASSLIQVNNEQFF
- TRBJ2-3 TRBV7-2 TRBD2 TGTGCCAGCAGCCTCACGGGGACTACAAGAACAGATACGCAGTATTTT CASSLTGTTRTDTQYF
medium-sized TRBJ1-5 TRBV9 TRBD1 TGTGCCAGCAGCCCAGGGGGGGCTGGCGGGCCCCAGCATTTT CASSPGGAGGPQHF
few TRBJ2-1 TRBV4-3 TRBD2 TGCGCCAGCAGCCAACCCCCGGGACTAGCGGGGGGTCGGAAGCAGTTCTTC CASSQPPGLAGGRKQFF
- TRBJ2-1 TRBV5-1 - TGCGCCAGCAGCTTGGTCTACTCCATGGTGAATGAGCAGTTCTTC CASSLVYSMVNEQFF
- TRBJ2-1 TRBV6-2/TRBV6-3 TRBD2 TGTGCCAGCGCTCTAAGCGGGGGGTCCTACAATGAGCAGTTCTTC CASALSGGSYNEQFF
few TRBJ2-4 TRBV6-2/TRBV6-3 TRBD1 TGTGCCAGCAGCCCCCGGGACAGGGAAGACATTCAGTACTTC CASSPRDREDIQYF
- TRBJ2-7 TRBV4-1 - TGCGCCAGCAGCCACAGGGACACCCCCGGCTACGAGCAGTACTTC CASSHRDTPGYEQYF
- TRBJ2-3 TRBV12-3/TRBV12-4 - TGTGCCAGCAGTTCGGATTTTGGGACAGATACGCAGTATTTT CASSSDFGTDTQYF
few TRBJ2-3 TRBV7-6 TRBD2 TGTGCCAGCAGCCCGACGACTAGCGGGGTCGCCACAGATACGCAGTATTTT CASSPTTSGVATDTQYF
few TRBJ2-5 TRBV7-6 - TGTGCCAGCAGCTTCCGGACTGGACAAGAGACCCAGTACTTC CASSFRTGQETQYF
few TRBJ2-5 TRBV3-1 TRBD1 TGTGCCAGCAGCCAAGGGGGGCCAGGGGGACAAGAGACCCAGTACTTC CASSQGGPGGQETQYF
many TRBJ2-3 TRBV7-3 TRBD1 TGTGCCAGCAGCCCGGGACAGGGGGCAGATACGCAGTATTTT CASSPGQGADTQYF
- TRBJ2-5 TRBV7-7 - TGTGCTAGCAGCTTAGCGGAGGCTAGTCGAGAGACCCAGTACTTC CASSLAEASRETQYF
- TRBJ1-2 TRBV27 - TGTGCCAGCAGTCCCATGGACGGGAGCCGGGGCTGGGGCTACACCTTC CASSPMDGSRGWGYTF
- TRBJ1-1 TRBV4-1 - TGCGCCAGCAGCCAAGAAATCTCTCTGGGGAACACTGAAGCTTTCTTT CASSQEISLGNTEAFF
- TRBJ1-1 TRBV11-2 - TGTGCCAGCAGCCCCCAGGGTGTCGTTGAAGCTTTCTTT CASSPQGVVEAFF
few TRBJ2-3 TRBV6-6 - TGTGCCAGCAGTCCGACGACTTTTAGCACAGATACGCAGTATTTT CASSPTTFSTDTQYF
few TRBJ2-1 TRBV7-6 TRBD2 TGTGCCAGCAGCAAAGGGACTAGCGGGGGGCTTTACAATGAGCAGTTCTTC CASSKGTSGGLYNEQFF
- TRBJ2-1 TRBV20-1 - TGCAGTGCTTTACCCCGTACAGTCGTAAATGAGCAGTTCTTC CSALPRTVVNEQFF
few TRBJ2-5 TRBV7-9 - TGTGCCAGCAGCTTAGTAGGGAATTGGGAGACCCAGTACTTC CASSLVGNWETQYF
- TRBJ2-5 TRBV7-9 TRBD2 TGTGCCAGCAGTCCTACTAGCGGACTTAGGGAGACCCAGTACTTC CASSPTSGLRETQYF
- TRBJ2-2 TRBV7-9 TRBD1 TGTGCCATCGAACAGGGGGGAGGAACCGGGGAGCTGTTTTTT CAIEQGGGTGELFF
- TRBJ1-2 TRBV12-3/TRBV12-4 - TGTGCCAGCAGTTTAGGGTACGGCTACACCTTC CASSLGYGYTF
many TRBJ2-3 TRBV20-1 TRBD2 TGCAGTGCTAGAGATCTAGCGGGGGTCACAGATACGCAGTATTTT CSARDLAGVTDTQYF
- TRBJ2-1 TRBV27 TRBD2 TGTGCCGCAGGGGCGGGGGGGCCCTACAATGAGCAGTTCTTC CAAGAGGPYNEQFF
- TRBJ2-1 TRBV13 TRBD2 TGTGCCAGCAGCTTAGACGCCCTCCCGGGGGGGGTCAATGAGCAGTTCTTC CASSLDALPGGVNEQFF
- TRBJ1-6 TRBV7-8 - TGTGCCAGCAGCTTAAGTGGGAGCGTCTATAATTCACCCCTCCACTTT CASSLSGSVYNSPLHF
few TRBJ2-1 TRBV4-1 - TGCGCCAGCAGAGCCCACACACAGGCTAGCTCCTACAATGAGCAGTTCTTC CASRAHTQASSYNEQFF
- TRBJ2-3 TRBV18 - TGTGCCAGCTCCACCTCATATACGCAGTATTTT CASSTSYTQYF
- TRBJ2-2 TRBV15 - TGTGCCACCAGCAGAGACGAACTAGTAAGGGGCACCGGGGAGCTGTTTTTT CATSRDELVRGTGELFF
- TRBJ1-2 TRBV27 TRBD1 TGTGCCAGCAGTCCGGGACAGGGGGCTTTTGGCTACACCTTC CASSPGQGAFGYTF
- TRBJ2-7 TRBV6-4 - TGTGCCAGCAGTGACTCACCAGGCCTTGAGCAGTACTTC CASSDSPGLEQYF
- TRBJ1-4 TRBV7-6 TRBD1 TGTGCCAGCAGCTTTCGTCCGGGACAGGGGACGTCAACTAATGAAAAACTGTTTTTT CASSFRPGQGTSTNEKLFF